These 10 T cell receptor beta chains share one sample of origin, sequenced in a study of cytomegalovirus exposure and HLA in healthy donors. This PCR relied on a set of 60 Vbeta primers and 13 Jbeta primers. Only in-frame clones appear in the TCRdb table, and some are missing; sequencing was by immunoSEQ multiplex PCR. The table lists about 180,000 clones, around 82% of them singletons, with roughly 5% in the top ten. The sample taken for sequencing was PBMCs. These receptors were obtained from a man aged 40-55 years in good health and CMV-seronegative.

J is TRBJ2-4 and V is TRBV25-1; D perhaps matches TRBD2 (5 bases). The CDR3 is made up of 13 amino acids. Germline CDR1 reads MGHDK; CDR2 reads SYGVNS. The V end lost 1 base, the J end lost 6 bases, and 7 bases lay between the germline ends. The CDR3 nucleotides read TGTGCCAGCAGTGAATTTCGGGGAAACATTCAGTACTTC. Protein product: CASSEFRGNIQYF.

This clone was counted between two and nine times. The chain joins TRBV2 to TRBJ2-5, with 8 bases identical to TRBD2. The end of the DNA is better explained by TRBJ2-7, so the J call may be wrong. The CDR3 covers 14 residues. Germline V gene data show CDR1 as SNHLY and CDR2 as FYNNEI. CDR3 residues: CASRPGGGAYEQYF. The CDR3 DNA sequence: TGTGCCAGCCGTCCCGGGGGGGGCGCATACGAGCAGTACTTC.

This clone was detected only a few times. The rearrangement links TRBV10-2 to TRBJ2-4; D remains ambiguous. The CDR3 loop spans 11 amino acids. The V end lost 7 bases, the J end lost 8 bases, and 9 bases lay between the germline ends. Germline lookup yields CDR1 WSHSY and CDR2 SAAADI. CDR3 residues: CASTGRDIQYF. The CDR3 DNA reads TGCGCCAGCACAGGTAGAGACATTCAGTACTTC.

The CDR3 loop is CASSRDGQAQYDNEQFF. CDR3 DNA: TGCGCCAGCAGCCGGGACGGACAGGCTCAATATGACAATGAGCAGTTCTTC. V gene TRBV5-1 combines with J gene TRBJ2-1; 7 nucleotides match TRBD1. There are 17 residues in the CDR3. The J segment lost 5 bases and the V segment lost 4 bases, leaving 15 bases of the junction unmatched. The germline gives CDR1 SGHRS, CDR2 YFSETQ.

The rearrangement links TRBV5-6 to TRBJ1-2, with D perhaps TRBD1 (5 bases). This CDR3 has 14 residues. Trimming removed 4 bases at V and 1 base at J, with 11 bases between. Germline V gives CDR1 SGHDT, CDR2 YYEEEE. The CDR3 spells CASSPGPNNYGYTF. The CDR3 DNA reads TGTGCCAGCAGCCCAGGGCCGAATAACTATGGCTACACCTTC.

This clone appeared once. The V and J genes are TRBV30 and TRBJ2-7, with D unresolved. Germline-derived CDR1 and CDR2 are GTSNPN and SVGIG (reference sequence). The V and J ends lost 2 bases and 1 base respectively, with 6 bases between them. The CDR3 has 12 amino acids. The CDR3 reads CAWSRVSYEQYF. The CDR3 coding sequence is TGTGCCTGGAGTCGGGTATCCTACGAGCAGTACTTC.

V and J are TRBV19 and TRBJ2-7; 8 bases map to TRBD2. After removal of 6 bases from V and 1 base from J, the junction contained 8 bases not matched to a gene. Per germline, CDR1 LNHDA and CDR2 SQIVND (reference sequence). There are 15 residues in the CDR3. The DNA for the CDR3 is TGTGCCAGTAGAGAACTCGGGGGGGGATCCTACGAGCAGTACTTC. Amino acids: CASRELGGGSYEQYF.

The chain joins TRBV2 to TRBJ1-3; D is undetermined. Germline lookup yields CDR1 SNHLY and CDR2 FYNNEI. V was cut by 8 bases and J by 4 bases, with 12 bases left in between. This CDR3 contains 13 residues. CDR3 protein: CASFSGWGNTIYF. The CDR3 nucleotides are TGTGCCAGCTTCAGCGGATGGGGAAACACCATATATTTT.

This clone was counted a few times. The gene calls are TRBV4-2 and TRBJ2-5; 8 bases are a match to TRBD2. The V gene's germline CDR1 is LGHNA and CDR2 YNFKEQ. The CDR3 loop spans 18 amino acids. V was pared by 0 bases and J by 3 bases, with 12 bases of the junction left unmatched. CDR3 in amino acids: CASSQELRGGFAKETQYF. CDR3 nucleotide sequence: TGTGCCAGCAGCCAAGAATTACGGGGGGGTTTTGCGAAAGAGACCCAGTACTTC.

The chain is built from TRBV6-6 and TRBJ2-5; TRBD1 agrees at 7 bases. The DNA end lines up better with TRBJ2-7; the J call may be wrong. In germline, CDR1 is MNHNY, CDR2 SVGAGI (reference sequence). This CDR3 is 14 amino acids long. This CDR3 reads CASSYALQGYEQYF. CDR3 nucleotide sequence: TGTGCCAGCAGTTACGCCTTACAGGGGTACGAGCAGTACTTC.